What follows describes a single T cell receptor beta chain. Its antigen is as yet unknown. This record belongs to a study of vaccination effects on CD4 cells after COVID-19. Germline V gene data show CDR1 as ENHRY and CDR2 as SYGVKD. This CDR3 is built from 16 residues. V was trimmed by 2 bases and J by 4 bases, leaving 15 bases between them. Some clones are missing from TCRdb's copy, which holds only in-frame ones; the method was immunoSEQ multiplex PCR. This table holds about 16,000 clones, around 76% found once. Before any sequencing was done, the ViraFEST assay used viral peptide pools to expand antigen-specific CD4+ T cells. The culture ran for 10 days, and then CD4+ T cells were isolated. As their vaccination, participants received two doses of either BNT162b2 or mRNA-1273. At days 3 and 7, half of the medium was exchanged for IL-2 medium.

The chain links TRBV10-3 to TRBJ1-3, with D perhaps TRBD1 (5 bases). Sequenced here: CD4+ T cells from PBMCs cultured with HCoV-NL63 spike peptides, sampled after COVID-19 vaccination. The receptor was isolated from a human donor who received a COVID-19 vaccine. For the CDR3, the DNA is TGTGCCATCAGTGAGGGGGACGGCCGGTTCGGAAACACCATATATTTT. Translating it yields CAISEGDGRFGNTIYF.